Following are 5 T cell receptor beta chains from one sample sequenced in a study of metastatic and nonmetastatic thyroid tumors. TCRdb re-called clones via MiXCR from the PCR reads. The sample lists about 45,000 clones, approximately 3% seen once, with approximately 9.8% in the top ten. Each patient went into thyroid surgery without having received any treatment. Sequencing was carried out using blood. The receptor source for this set is a female donor with papillary thyroid cancer or a benign thyroid nodule (not recorded which). Some clones in this sample may be carry-over from other donors' samples.

This clone has a count of ten or more. The V and J genes are TRBV4-1 and TRBJ1-1, with a weak D call TRBD1 (6 bases). The CDR3 extends over 19 amino acids. V lost 0 bases and J lost 0, with 20 bases in between. Germline CDR1 reads MGHRA; CDR2 reads YSYEKL. This CDR3 is CASSQEKLVPGALNTEAFF. The CDR3 coding sequence is TGCGCCAGCAGCCAAGAAAAACTGGTTCCAGGGGCCTTGAACACTGAAGCTTTCTTT.

A word on this clone: Other DNA sequences from this sample encode an identical CDR3 as well. This chain joins TRBV5-4 and TRBJ2-1; 12 positions agree with TRBD2. The CDR3 sequence is 17 residues long. J lost 3 bases, V lost 4 bases, and 8 bases had no gene match. The germline V gene has CDR1 SGHNT and CDR2 YYREEE (reference sequence). DNA for the CDR3: TGTGCCAGCAGCCTGGAAAAGACTAGCGGGAGCTACAATGAGCAGTTCTTC. It specifies CASSLEKTSGSYNEQFF.

The chain employs TRBV6-1 and TRBJ2-7, with 7 bases matching TRBD1. There are 15 residues in the CDR3. Germline V gene data show CDR1 as MNHNS and CDR2 as SASEGT. The V gene end was trimmed by 3 bases and the J gene end by 0 bases; junction bases not matched to a gene: 5. CDR3 region: CASSEVQGSSYEQYF. The CDR3 nucleotides are TGTGCCAGCAGTGAGGTACAGGGGAGCTCCTACGAGCAGTACTTC.

The chain couples TRBV28 to TRBJ2-7; 7 bases line up with TRBD1. Germline loops: CDR1 MDHEN, CDR2 SYDVKM. The CDR3 runs 14 residues. The ends lost 5 bases at V and 2 bases at J; junction bases unmatched: 6. CDR3 in DNA: TGTGCCAGCAGTGCCTACAGGGGACCCTACGAGCAGTACTTC. The encoded protein is CASSAYRGPYEQYF. Together with reference TRBV28 and TRBJ2-7, the CDR3 gives the full variable domain: DVKVTQSSRYLVKRTGEKVFLECVQDMDHENMFWYRQDPGLGLRLIYFSYDVKMKEKGDIPEGYSVSREKKERFSLILESASTNQTSMYLCASSAYRGPYEQYFGPGTRLTVT.

At least ten counts were recorded for this clone. The CDR3 protein is CASSPKITTEDYEQYF. CDR3 DNA sequence: TGCGCCAGCAGCCCAAAGATAACTACCGAAGACTACGAGCAGTACTTC. The rearrangement uses TRBV5-1 and TRBJ2-7; D unresolved. V was clipped by 4 bases and J by 3 bases, with 20 bases between them. The CDR3 consists of 16 residues. From germline, CDR1 is SGHRS and CDR2 YFSETQ.